These T cell receptor beta chains were read from a single sample in a study of T-cell memory formation after mild COVID-19. TCRdb reprocessed the 5' RACE reads via MiXCR and lists one record per CDR3 protein. Of approximately 350,000 distinct CDR3 sequences in the sample, approximately 15% were seen once. The sample was PBMCs or a T cell subset sorted from them (not recorded which). The receptors shown here come from a man aged 18 to 29 who had mild COVID-19 (a few samples of this study predate the infection). Cell type and time point are not known. Each CDR3 is given without its conserved first and last residue. A D gene is named only where the DNA matches it firmly.

>-|TRBV12-3/TRBV12-4|TRBJ2-4
ASSLAGDMTLNIQY
>-|TRBV4-3|TRBJ1-5
ASSQDRQQPQH
>-|TRBV4-3|TRBJ2-7
ASSQDMAPLSYEQY
>-|TRBV27|TRBJ2-5
ASSSARRSETQY
>-|TRBV24-1|TRBJ2-1
ATSDPRKAVLGRNEQF
>-|TRBV11-1|TRBJ2-1
ASSNPTEYNEQF
>-|TRBV7-9|TRBJ1-1
ASSTIVGGTEAF
>-|TRBV25-1|TRBJ1-2
ASSEYNREGHGYT
>-|TRBV7-2|TRBJ1-3
ASSLSGQTRGGGTIY
>TRBD2|TRBV2|TRBJ2-1
ATGGYNEQF
>-|TRBV5-6|TRBJ2-3
ASSTLPDTQY
>-|TRBV5-1|TRBJ2-1
ASSFGQGPYNEQF
>-|TRBV7-9|TRBJ1-1
ASSSSQGANTEAF
>TRBD1|TRBV20-1|TRBJ2-2
SASRGPGTGELF
>-|TRBV6-2/TRBV6-3|TRBJ1-6
ASRPVFEDSPLH
>-|TRBV11-2|TRBJ2-7
ASSPGRNSYEQY
>TRBD2|TRBV6-6|TRBJ2-3
ASSRVAGGVKTDTQY
>-|TRBV29-1|TRBJ1-1
SVQPGLNTEAF
>-|TRBV7-2|TRBJ1-1
ASSLRGILNTEAF
>-|TRBV12-3/TRBV12-4|TRBJ1-2
ASSRQGLNYGYT
>TRBD1|TRBV7-9|TRBJ2-2
ASSPQGVDGGELF
>-|TRBV18|TRBJ2-1
ASRQGGRVYNEQF
>-|TRBV11-2|TRBJ1-4
ASSFGRFATNEKLF
>-|TRBV20-1|TRBJ2-7
SAARGVSYEQY
>TRBD2|TRBV24-1|TRBJ2-3
ATSRGEGAGRNTQY
>TRBD1|TRBV7-9|TRBJ1-1
ASSSAGGQGVNTEAF
>-|TRBV15|TRBJ2-1
ATSRDAGTQPYNEQF
>-|TRBV2|TRBJ2-3
ASSDSTDTQY
>TRBD2|TRBV20-1|TRBJ2-1
SAPIAGGPNEQF
>TRBD2|TRBV25-1|TRBJ2-5
ASSAPGLAETQY
>-|TRBV7-2|TRBJ1-4
ASKAGGANEKLF
>TRBD2|TRBV20-1|TRBJ2-3
SASGTSGKSDTQY
>TRBD1|TRBV7-2|TRBJ1-2
ASSTGQGGLGYT
>-|TRBV12-5|TRBJ2-4
ASGSPTLAKNIQY
>-|TRBV4-3|TRBJ2-2
ASSQEVQGNTGELF
>TRBD1|TRBV6-2/TRBV6-3|TRBJ2-1
ASSQDRSSYNEQF
>-|TRBV5-4|TRBJ1-2
ASSPGVDYGYT
>-|TRBV6-2/TRBV6-3|TRBJ1-4
ASSDGLYGEF
>-|TRBV12-3/TRBV12-4|TRBJ1-2
ASSFGQYYGYT
>-|TRBV20-1|TRBJ1-4
SATPRGGDEKLF
>TRBD2|TRBV7-3|TRBJ2-3
ASSPSSGGYSDTQY
>TRBD1|TRBV7-8|TRBJ1-2
ASSPGTAYGYT
>-|TRBV7-6|TRBJ2-7
ASSLDRGSYEQY